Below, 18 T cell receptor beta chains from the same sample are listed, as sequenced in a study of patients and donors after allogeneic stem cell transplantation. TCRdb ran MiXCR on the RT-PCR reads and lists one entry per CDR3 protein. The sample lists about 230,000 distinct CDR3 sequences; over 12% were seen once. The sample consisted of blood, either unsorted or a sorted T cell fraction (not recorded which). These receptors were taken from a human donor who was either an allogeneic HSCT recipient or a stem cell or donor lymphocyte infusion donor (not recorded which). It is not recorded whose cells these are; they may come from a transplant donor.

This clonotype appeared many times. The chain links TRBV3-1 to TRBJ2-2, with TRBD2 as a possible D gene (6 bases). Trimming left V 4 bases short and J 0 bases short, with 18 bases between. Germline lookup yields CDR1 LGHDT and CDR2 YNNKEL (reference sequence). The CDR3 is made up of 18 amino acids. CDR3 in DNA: TGTGCCAGCAGCCCCCGGGGATGGGGGGACGCGAACACCGGGGAGCTGTTTTTT. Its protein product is CASSPRGWGDANTGELFF.

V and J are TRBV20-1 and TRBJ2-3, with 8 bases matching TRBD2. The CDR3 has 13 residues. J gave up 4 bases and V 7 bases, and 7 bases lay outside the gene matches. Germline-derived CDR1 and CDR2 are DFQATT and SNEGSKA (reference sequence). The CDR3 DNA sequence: TGCAGTGTTCCTAGCGGGCATGCAGATACGCAGTATTTT. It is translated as CSVPSGHADTQYF.

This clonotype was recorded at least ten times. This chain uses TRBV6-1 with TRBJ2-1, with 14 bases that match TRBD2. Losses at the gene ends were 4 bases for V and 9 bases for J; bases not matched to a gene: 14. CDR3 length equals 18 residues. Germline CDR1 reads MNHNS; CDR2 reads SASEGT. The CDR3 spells CASSAVPTWTSGGIEQFF. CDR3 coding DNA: TGTGCCAGCAGTGCAGTTCCCACCTGGACTAGCGGGGGGATTGAGCAGTTCTTC.

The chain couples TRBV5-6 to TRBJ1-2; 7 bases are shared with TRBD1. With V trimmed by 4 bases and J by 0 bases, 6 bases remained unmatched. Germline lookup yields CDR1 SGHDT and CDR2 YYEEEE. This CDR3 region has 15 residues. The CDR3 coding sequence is TGTGCCAGCAGCGGGGACAGACCAGCTAACTATGGCTACACCTTC. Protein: CASSGDRPANYGYTF.

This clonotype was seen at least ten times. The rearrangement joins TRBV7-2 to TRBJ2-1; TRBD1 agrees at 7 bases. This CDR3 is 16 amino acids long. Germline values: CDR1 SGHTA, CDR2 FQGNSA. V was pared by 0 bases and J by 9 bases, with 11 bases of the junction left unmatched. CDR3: CASSLAVTGSRVEQFF. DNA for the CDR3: TGTGCCAGCAGCTTAGCGGTGACAGGGTCCCGAGTTGAGCAGTTCTTC.

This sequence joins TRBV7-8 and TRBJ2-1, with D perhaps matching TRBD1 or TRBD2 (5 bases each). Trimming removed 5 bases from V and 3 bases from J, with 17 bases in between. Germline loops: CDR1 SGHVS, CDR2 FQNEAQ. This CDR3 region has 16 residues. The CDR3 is CASSRRRGGGYNEQFF. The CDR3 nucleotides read TGTGCCAGCAGCCGACGCCGGGGCGGAGGCTACAATGAGCAGTTCTTC.

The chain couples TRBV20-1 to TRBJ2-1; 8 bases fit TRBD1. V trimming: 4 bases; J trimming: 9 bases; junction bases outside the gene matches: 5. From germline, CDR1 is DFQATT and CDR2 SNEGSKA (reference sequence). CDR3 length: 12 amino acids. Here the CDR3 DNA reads TGCAGTGCTATGGCAGGGGGCGGTGAGCAGTTCTTC. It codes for CSAMAGGGEQFF.

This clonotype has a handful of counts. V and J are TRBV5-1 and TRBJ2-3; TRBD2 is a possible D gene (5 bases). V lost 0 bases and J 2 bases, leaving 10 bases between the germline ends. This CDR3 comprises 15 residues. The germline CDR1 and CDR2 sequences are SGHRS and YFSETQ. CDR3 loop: CASSLVGSNTDTQYF. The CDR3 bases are TGCGCCAGCAGCTTGGTTGGGAGTAACACAGATACGCAGTATTTT.

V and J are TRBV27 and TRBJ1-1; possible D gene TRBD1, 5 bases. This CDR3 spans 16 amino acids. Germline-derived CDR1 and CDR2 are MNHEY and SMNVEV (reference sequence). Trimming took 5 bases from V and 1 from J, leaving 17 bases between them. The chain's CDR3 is CASSPRKTTGNTEAFF. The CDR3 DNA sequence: TGTGCCAGCAGTCCTCGAAAAACTACAGGGAACACTGAAGCTTTCTTT.

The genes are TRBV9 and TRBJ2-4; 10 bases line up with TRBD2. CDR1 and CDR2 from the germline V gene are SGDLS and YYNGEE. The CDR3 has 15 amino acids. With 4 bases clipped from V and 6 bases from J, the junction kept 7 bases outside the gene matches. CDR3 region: CASSLAGLAINIQYF. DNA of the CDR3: TGTGCCAGCAGCTTGGCGGGACTAGCGATAAACATTCAGTACTTC.

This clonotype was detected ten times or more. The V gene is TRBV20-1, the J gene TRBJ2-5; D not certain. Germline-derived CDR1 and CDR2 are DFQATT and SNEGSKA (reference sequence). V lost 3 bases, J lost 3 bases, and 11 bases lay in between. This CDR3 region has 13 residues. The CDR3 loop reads CSASGVIEETQYF. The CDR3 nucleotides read TGCAGTGCTAGTGGTGTAATCGAAGAGACCCAGTACTTC.

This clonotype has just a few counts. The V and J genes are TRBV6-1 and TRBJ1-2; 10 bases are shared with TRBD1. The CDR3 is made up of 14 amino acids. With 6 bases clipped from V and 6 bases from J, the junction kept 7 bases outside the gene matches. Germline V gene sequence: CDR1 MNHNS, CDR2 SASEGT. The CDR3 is CASRRTGGENGYTF. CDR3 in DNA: TGTGCCAGCAGGAGGACAGGGGGAGAGAATGGCTACACCTTC.

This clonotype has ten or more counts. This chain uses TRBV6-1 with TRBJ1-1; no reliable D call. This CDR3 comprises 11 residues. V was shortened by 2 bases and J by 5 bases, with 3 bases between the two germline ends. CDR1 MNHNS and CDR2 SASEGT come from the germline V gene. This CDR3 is CASSELTEAFF. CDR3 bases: TGTGCCAGCAGTGAATTGACTGAAGCTTTCTTT.

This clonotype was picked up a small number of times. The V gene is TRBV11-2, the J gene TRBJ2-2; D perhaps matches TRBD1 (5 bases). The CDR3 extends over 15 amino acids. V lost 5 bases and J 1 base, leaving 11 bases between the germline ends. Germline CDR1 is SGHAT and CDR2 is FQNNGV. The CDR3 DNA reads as TGTGCCAGCAGCCCCGGACATTTGAACACCGGGGAGCTGTTTTTT. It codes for CASSPGHLNTGELFF.

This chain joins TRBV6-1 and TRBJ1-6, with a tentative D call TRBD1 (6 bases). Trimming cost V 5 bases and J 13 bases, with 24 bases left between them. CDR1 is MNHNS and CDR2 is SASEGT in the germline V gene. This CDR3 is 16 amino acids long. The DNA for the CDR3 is TGTGCCAGCAGTAGGCCGGGACACGGATCACCGGTGCCCCTCCACTTT. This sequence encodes CASSRPGHGSPVPLHF.

The CDR3 bases are TGTGCCAGCAGCAAAGATCTAGCGGGAGAGAAGGAGACCCAGTACTTC. It codes for CASSKDLAGEKETQYF. V and J are TRBV21-1 and TRBJ2-5; the table calls TRBD2, which could not be checked here. TRBV21-1 counts as a pseudogene. The CDR3 has 16 residues.

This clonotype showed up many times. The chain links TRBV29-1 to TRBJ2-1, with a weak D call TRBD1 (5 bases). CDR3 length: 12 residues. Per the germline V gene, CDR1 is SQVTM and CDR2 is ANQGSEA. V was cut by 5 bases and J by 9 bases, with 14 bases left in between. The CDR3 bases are TGCAGCGTTTCCCCAGGGTCCCTTGAGCAGTTCTTC. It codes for CSVSPGSLEQFF.

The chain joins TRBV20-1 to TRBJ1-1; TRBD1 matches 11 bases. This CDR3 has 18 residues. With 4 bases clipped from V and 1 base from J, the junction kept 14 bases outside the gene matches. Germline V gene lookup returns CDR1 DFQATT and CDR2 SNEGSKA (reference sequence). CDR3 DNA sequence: TGCAGTGCTACCGAGGTGGGGGACAGGGGGTTGGGGAACACTGAAGCTTTCTTT. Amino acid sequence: CSATEVGDRGLGNTEAFF.